Shown below are 10 T cell receptor beta chains from a single sample sequenced in a study of patients and donors after allogeneic stem cell transplantation. TCRdb reanalysed the RT-PCR reads using MiXCR and keeps one entry per CDR3 protein. The table has roughly 940,000 distinct CDR3 sequences, roughly 18% seen once. Sequenced sample: blood, either unsorted or a sorted T cell fraction (not recorded which). These receptors were taken from a human donor who was either an allogeneic HSCT recipient or a stem cell or donor lymphocyte infusion donor (not recorded which). It is not recorded whose cells these are; they may come from a transplant donor.

The chain joins TRBV24-1 to TRBJ2-3, with 7 bases fitting TRBD1. With 3 bases clipped from V and 0 bases from J, the junction kept 8 bases outside the gene matches. CDR3 size: 17 residues. Germline V gives CDR1 KGHDR, CDR2 SFDVKD. CDR3 residues: CATSDPWDSISTDTQYF. DNA of the CDR3: TGTGCCACCAGTGATCCATGGGACAGTATTAGCACAGATACGCAGTATTTT.

The chain links TRBV12-3 or TRBV12-4 to TRBJ1-3; 8 bases fit TRBD1. The CDR3 runs 16 residues. Trimming took 5 bases from V and 0 from J; bases not matched to a gene: 6. CDR3 in DNA: TGTGCCAGCAGTGCGGACAGGGCCCTCTCTGGAAACACCATATATTTT. Its protein is CASSADRALSGNTIYF.

As for this clonotype: The junction departs from the called germline gene at one end, perhaps through a read error. V usage is TRBV7-9 and J usage is TRBJ1-4; perhaps TRBD1 as D (5 bases). CDR3 length: 15 amino acids. Germline V lookup: CDR1 SEHNR, CDR2 FQNEAQ (reference sequence). CDR3 residues: CASSLDGGTIEKLFF. For the CDR3, the DNA is TGTGCCAGCAGCTTAGATGGGGGAACTATTGAAAAACTGTTTTTT.

This rearrangement joins TRBV12-3 or TRBV12-4 to TRBJ2-5, with 10 bases aligning to TRBD2. The CDR3 has 15 residues. V lost 5 bases, J lost 6 bases, and 9 bases stayed unmatched. The chain's CDR3 is CASSPSGRGGKTQYF. The DNA for the CDR3 is TGTGCCAGCAGTCCTAGCGGGAGAGGAGGGAAGACCCAGTACTTC.

This clonotype came up a few times. The chain is built from TRBV6-1 and TRBJ2-2; tentatively, D is TRBD1 (6 bases). CDR1 is MNHNS and CDR2 is SASEGT in the germline V gene. The V and J ends lost 5 bases and 2 bases respectively, with 12 bases between them. The CDR3 length is 15 residues. CDR3 in amino acids: CASSRRDINTGELFF. The CDR3 coding sequence is TGTGCCAGCAGTCGCCGGGACATAAACACCGGGGAGCTGTTTTTT.

This clonotype showed up just a few times. This chain links TRBV19 with TRBJ2-1; D not resolved. Trimming removed 11 bases from V and 0 bases from J, with 17 bases in between. Germline-derived CDR1 and CDR2 are LNHDA and SQIVND (reference sequence). The CDR3 runs to 15 residues. In nucleotides, the CDR3 is TGTGCCGACCACCCCGGGTGGTGCTCCTACAATGAGCAGTTCTTC. Translating it yields CADHPGWCSYNEQFF.

V usage is TRBV7-3 and J usage is TRBJ2-1, with 14 bases identical to TRBD2. The CDR3 consists of 15 residues. V trimming: 6 bases; J trimming: 5 bases; junction bases outside the gene matches: 3. Germline V gives CDR1 SGHTA, CDR2 FQGTGA. The CDR3 loop is CASSWTSGGNNEQFF. CDR3 coding DNA: TGTGCCAGCAGTTGGACTAGCGGGGGGAACAATGAGCAGTTCTTC.

The table lists this clonotype with a few counts. The chain recombines TRBV7-9 with TRBJ2-7; D is undetermined. The CDR3 is made up of 12 amino acids. V lost 1 base to trimming and J lost 6 bases, with 7 bases between them. The germline CDR1 and CDR2 sequences are SEHNR and FQNEAQ (reference sequence). As DNA, the CDR3 is TGTGCCAGCAGCTTAGTGAATCTCGAGCAGTACTTC. This gives the protein CASSLVNLEQYF.

This clonotype was seen a handful of times. The gene calls are TRBV28 and TRBJ1-1; 7 bases match TRBD1. With 6 bases clipped from V and 6 bases from J, the junction kept 1 base outside the gene matches. Germline CDR1 and CDR2: MDHEN and SYDVKM. CDR3 size: 11 residues. The CDR3 reads CASRTGPEAFF. For the CDR3, the DNA is TGTGCCAGCAGGACAGGGCCTGAAGCTTTCTTT.

This clonotype was counted a few times. V and J are TRBV12-3 or TRBV12-4 and TRBJ1-2; D is uncertain. This CDR3 is 11 amino acids long. The ends were cut back, 4 bases at V and 9 bases at J, with 9 bases in the middle. CDR3 residues: CASSYGVSYTF. CDR3 nucleotide sequence: TGTGCCAGCAGTTACGGGGTTAGCTACACCTTC.